Listed below are T cell receptor beta chains from one sample, sequenced in a study of early stage breast cancer tumors. Assay: immunoSEQ multiplex PCR; the TCRdb copy retains only in-frame clones and omits some. The sample shows tens of thousands of clones, about 83% of them seen only once. The sequenced sample was blood. The receptors originated from a person in their fifties with breast cancer. CDR3s include the opening cysteine and the closing phenylalanine or tryptophan. The order of the fields is D gene, V gene, clone size, J gene, CDR3 DNA, CDR3 protein. A D gene is named only where the DNA matches it firmly. Part of the rows lack a size; the others show once, few, many or a class for expanded clones.

d_gene: -; v_gene: TRBV4-1; abundance: -; j_gene: TRBJ1-3; CDR3nt: TGCGCCAGCAGCCAAGTACTCTACTCCTCTGGAAACACCATATATTTT; CDR3aa: CASSQVLYSSGNTIYF
d_gene: -; v_gene: TRBV6-5; abundance: once; j_gene: TRBJ1-6; CDR3nt: TGTGCCAGCAGTCTTCGGCAGGGTAATTCACCCCTCCACTTT; CDR3aa: CASSLRQGNSPLHF
d_gene: -; v_gene: TRBV7-9; abundance: -; j_gene: TRBJ1-3; CDR3nt: TGTGCCAGCAGCTTAGCGTCACAATTTTCTGGAAACACCATATATTTT; CDR3aa: CASSLASQFSGNTIYF
d_gene: -; v_gene: TRBV7-3; abundance: -; j_gene: TRBJ2-2; CDR3nt: TGTGCCAGCAGCTCAAACAAGGGGGCCGGGGAGCTGTTTTTT; CDR3aa: CASSSNKGAGELFF
d_gene: -; v_gene: TRBV28; abundance: few; j_gene: TRBJ2-2; CDR3nt: TGTGCCAGCATCAAAGGGGGTTGGAACACCGGGGAGCTGTTTTTT; CDR3aa: CASIKGGWNTGELFF
d_gene: -; v_gene: TRBV7-2; abundance: -; j_gene: TRBJ1-5; CDR3nt: TGTGCCAGCAGCCCCTCGGGGGCAGGACTCCGAAATCAGCCCCAGCATTTT; CDR3aa: CASSPSGAGLRNQPQHF
d_gene: -; v_gene: TRBV2; abundance: once; j_gene: TRBJ1-2; CDR3nt: TGTGCCAGCAGTATGCGGGATGGCTACACCTTC; CDR3aa: CASSMRDGYTF
d_gene: -; v_gene: TRBV18; abundance: once; j_gene: TRBJ2-3; CDR3nt: TGTGCCAGCTCACCGGGACGGAGCACAGATACGCAGTATTTT; CDR3aa: CASSPGRSTDTQYF
d_gene: TRBD1; v_gene: TRBV7-3; abundance: -; j_gene: TRBJ1-2; CDR3nt: TGTGCCAGCAGCTTGGGAGGGGGCGTTGGCTACACCTTC; CDR3aa: CASSLGGGVGYTF
d_gene: -; v_gene: TRBV19; abundance: -; j_gene: TRBJ1-2; CDR3nt: TGTGCCAGTAGTCCCCCGGGGGGGGCAGACTATGGCTACACCTTC; CDR3aa: CASSPPGGADYGYTF
d_gene: -; v_gene: TRBV5-1; abundance: -; j_gene: TRBJ2-1; CDR3nt: TGCGCCAGCAGCTTGGATTGGGGGGTCGCTGAGCAGTTCTTC; CDR3aa: CASSLDWGVAEQFF
d_gene: -; v_gene: TRBV11-2; abundance: -; j_gene: TRBJ2-7; CDR3nt: TGTGCCAGCAGCTCCGGACTAGGGGGAACGGACGAGCAGTACTTC; CDR3aa: CASSSGLGGTDEQYF
d_gene: -; v_gene: TRBV9; abundance: -; j_gene: TRBJ1-1; CDR3nt: TGTGCCAGCAGCGTAGTAACTGAAGCTTTCTTT; CDR3aa: CASSVVTEAFF
d_gene: -; v_gene: TRBV28; abundance: -; j_gene: TRBJ1-2; CDR3nt: TGTGCCAGCAGTCCCCGCGGAGGGGTCTATGGCTACACCTTC; CDR3aa: CASSPRGGVYGYTF
d_gene: TRBD1; v_gene: TRBV23-1; abundance: -; j_gene: TRBJ2-3; CDR3nt: TGCGCCAGCAGTCCGCGGACAGGTGTCCCAGATACGCAGTATTTT; CDR3aa: CASSPRTGVPDTQYF
d_gene: -; v_gene: TRBV19; abundance: once; j_gene: TRBJ1-1; CDR3nt: TGTGCCAGTAGTGCTAGACGGGGGGGGGAAACTGAAGCTTTCTTT; CDR3aa: CASSARRGGETEAFF
d_gene: TRBD1; v_gene: TRBV5-1; abundance: -; j_gene: TRBJ2-3; CDR3nt: TGCGCCAGCAGCTTGGCGGGGACAGGGGCCCCAGATACGCAGTATTTT; CDR3aa: CASSLAGTGAPDTQYF
d_gene: -; v_gene: TRBV5-1; abundance: -; j_gene: TRBJ1-5; CDR3nt: TGCGCCAGCAGCTTAGGGGGGGGTAGCAATCAGCCCCAGCATTTT; CDR3aa: CASSLGGGSNQPQHF
d_gene: -; v_gene: TRBV11-2; abundance: -; j_gene: TRBJ1-4; CDR3nt: TGTGCCAGCAGCTTAGGTCTGAATGAAAAACTGTTTTTT; CDR3aa: CASSLGLNEKLFF
d_gene: -; v_gene: TRBV25-1; abundance: -; j_gene: TRBJ1-4; CDR3nt: TGTGCCAGCAGTGACGTACAGGGTTTTCGGGAAAAACTGTTTTTT; CDR3aa: CASSDVQGFREKLFF
d_gene: TRBD1; v_gene: TRBV19; abundance: few; j_gene: TRBJ1-4; CDR3nt: TGTGCCAGTAGTAAAGGGGACAGTAGAGAAAAACTGTTTTTT; CDR3aa: CASSKGDSREKLFF
d_gene: TRBD2; v_gene: TRBV11-2; abundance: -; j_gene: TRBJ2-3; CDR3nt: TGTGCCAGCAGCTTTAGCGGGGGATACACAGATACGCAGTATTTT; CDR3aa: CASSFSGGYTDTQYF
d_gene: -; v_gene: TRBV18; abundance: -; j_gene: TRBJ2-3; CDR3nt: TGTGCCAGCTCATTGGACGGAAGCACAGATACGCAGTATTTT; CDR3aa: CASSLDGSTDTQYF
d_gene: -; v_gene: TRBV7-2; abundance: -; j_gene: TRBJ1-4; CDR3nt: TGTGCCAGCAGCAAAAGCGGGACCGCGGGGAGAAAACTGTTTTTT; CDR3aa: CASSKSGTAGRKLFF
d_gene: TRBD1; v_gene: TRBV2; abundance: few; j_gene: TRBJ1-5; CDR3nt: TGTGCCAGCAGTCAAGCCCGGACAGGGATTCAGCCCCAGCATTTT; CDR3aa: CASSQARTGIQPQHF
d_gene: -; v_gene: TRBV9; abundance: -; j_gene: TRBJ2-3; CDR3nt: TGTGCCAGCAGCGAAGACAGAGCCACAGATACGCAGTATTTT; CDR3aa: CASSEDRATDTQYF
d_gene: -; v_gene: TRBV7-8; abundance: once; j_gene: TRBJ2-3; CDR3nt: TGTGCCAGCAGCTTAAGTGGGCTACACACAGATACGCAGTATTTT; CDR3aa: CASSLSGLHTDTQYF
d_gene: -; v_gene: TRBV18; abundance: -; j_gene: TRBJ1-2; CDR3nt: TGTGCCAGCTCACCTAAACAACAACCTCCGAATGGCTACACCTTC; CDR3aa: CASSPKQQPPNGYTF
d_gene: TRBD1; v_gene: TRBV7-2; abundance: -; j_gene: TRBJ2-2; CDR3nt: TGTGCCAGCAGCTTAGCGTTAGGGGGCTACGCCGGGGAGCTGTTTTTT; CDR3aa: CASSLALGGYAGELFF
d_gene: -; v_gene: TRBV29-1; abundance: -; j_gene: TRBJ1-1; CDR3nt: TGCAGCGTCCGGAGAGGGTTGAACACTGAAGCTTTCTTT; CDR3aa: CSVRRGLNTEAFF
d_gene: -; v_gene: TRBV10-3; abundance: few; j_gene: TRBJ1-3; CDR3nt: TGTGCCATCAGTGAGGGAAGGGAAAACACCATATATTTT; CDR3aa: CAISEGRENTIYF
d_gene: -; v_gene: TRBV2; abundance: -; j_gene: TRBJ2-3; CDR3nt: TGTGCCACCTACGGCCTCGGGCTTCGAACAGATACGCAGTATTTT; CDR3aa: CATYGLGLRTDTQYF
d_gene: TRBD1; v_gene: TRBV5-6; abundance: -; j_gene: TRBJ1-1; CDR3nt: TGTGCCAGCAGCCCTCCGGGACAGGGGAGTTTTGAAGCTTTCTTT; CDR3aa: CASSPPGQGSFEAFF
d_gene: -; v_gene: TRBV18; abundance: -; j_gene: TRBJ2-2; CDR3nt: TGTGCCAGCTCATCAAAAAACAGGGCGGACACCGGGGAGCTGTTTTTT; CDR3aa: CASSSKNRADTGELFF
d_gene: -; v_gene: TRBV2; abundance: few; j_gene: TRBJ1-2; CDR3nt: TGTGCCAGCAGCCCGGGGCAGGGGATTGGCGGCTACACCTTC; CDR3aa: CASSPGQGIGGYTF
d_gene: -; v_gene: TRBV21-1; abundance: -; j_gene: TRBJ2-7; CDR3nt: TGTGCCAGCAGGGGTGAGCCAAATAGCCTCCCTACCGAGCAGTACTTC; CDR3aa: CASRGEPNSLPTEQYF
d_gene: TRBD2; v_gene: TRBV27; abundance: -; j_gene: TRBJ2-5; CDR3nt: TGTGCCAGCAGTTTCGCGGGGGGCAAGACCCAGTACTTC; CDR3aa: CASSFAGGKTQYF
d_gene: TRBD1; v_gene: TRBV27; abundance: -; j_gene: TRBJ2-2; CDR3nt: TGTGCCAGCAGTTTGTTGGGACAGGCGAACACCGGGGAGCTGTTTTTT; CDR3aa: CASSLLGQANTGELFF
d_gene: TRBD1; v_gene: TRBV6-5; abundance: -; j_gene: TRBJ2-2; CDR3nt: TGTGCCAGCAACCTTAGACAGGGGGGCGGGGAGCTGTTTTTT; CDR3aa: CASNLRQGGGELFF
d_gene: -; v_gene: TRBV27; abundance: -; j_gene: TRBJ2-2; CDR3nt: TGTGCCAGCAGTTTATCCGGGACGGTGAACACCGGGGAGCTGTTTTTT; CDR3aa: CASSLSGTVNTGELFF
d_gene: TRBD2; v_gene: TRBV2; abundance: once; j_gene: TRBJ2-3; CDR3nt: TGTGCCAGCAGCCCCGGGACTAGCATAGGTACGCAGTATTTT; CDR3aa: CASSPGTSIGTQYF
d_gene: TRBD1; v_gene: TRBV6-1; abundance: -; j_gene: TRBJ2-2; CDR3nt: TGTGCCAGCAGTGAAGGGACAGGGGGCATCACCGGGGAGCTGTTTTTT; CDR3aa: CASSEGTGGITGELFF
d_gene: TRBD1; v_gene: TRBV7-2; abundance: -; j_gene: TRBJ2-7; CDR3nt: TGTGCCAGCAGCGCCAGACAGGGGACCTACGAGCAGTACTTC; CDR3aa: CASSARQGTYEQYF
d_gene: -; v_gene: TRBV19; abundance: -; j_gene: TRBJ1-5; CDR3nt: TGTGCCAGTAACACCCGGTGGGGAATAAAGCAGCCCCAGCATTTT; CDR3aa: CASNTRWGIKQPQHF
d_gene: TRBD2; v_gene: TRBV7-8; abundance: -; j_gene: TRBJ2-7; CDR3nt: TGTGCCAGCAGCTTAGCAGCGGGGCCTATTTACGAGCAGTACTTC; CDR3aa: CASSLAAGPIYEQYF
d_gene: -; v_gene: TRBV15; abundance: -; j_gene: TRBJ2-7; CDR3nt: TGTGCCACCAGCCCCGAAATGAGAGGGAAATACGAGCAGTACTTC; CDR3aa: CATSPEMRGKYEQYF